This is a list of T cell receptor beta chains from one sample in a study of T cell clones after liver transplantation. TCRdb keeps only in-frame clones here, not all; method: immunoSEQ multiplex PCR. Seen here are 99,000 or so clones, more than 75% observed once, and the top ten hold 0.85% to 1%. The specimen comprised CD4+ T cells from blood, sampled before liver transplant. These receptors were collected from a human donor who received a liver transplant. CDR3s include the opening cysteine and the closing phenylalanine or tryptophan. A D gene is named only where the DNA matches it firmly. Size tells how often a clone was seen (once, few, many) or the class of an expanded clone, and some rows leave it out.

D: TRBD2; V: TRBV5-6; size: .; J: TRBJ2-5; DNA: TGTGCCAGCAGCTTCGGGACTAGCGGGAGTGGGGAGACCCAGTACTTC; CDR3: CASSFGTSGSGETQYF
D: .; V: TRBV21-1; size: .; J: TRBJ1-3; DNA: TGTGCCCGGACCGGAAACACCATATATTTT; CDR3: CARTGNTIYF
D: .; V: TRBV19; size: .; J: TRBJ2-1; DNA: TGTGCCAGTAGTATCCGGCAGGGGAACGCCGCTGCGGGGCAGTTCTTC; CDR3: CASSIRQGNAAAGQFF
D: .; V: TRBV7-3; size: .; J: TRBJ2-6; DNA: TGTGCCAGCAGCTTCTCAGTCTCTGGGGCCAACGTCCTGACTTTC; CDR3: CASSFSVSGANVLTF
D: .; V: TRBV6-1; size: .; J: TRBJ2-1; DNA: TGTGCCAGCAGTCCAAGCTACAGCCATGAGCAGTTCTTC; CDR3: CASSPSYSHEQFF
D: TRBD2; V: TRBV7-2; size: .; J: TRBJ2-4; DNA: TGTGCCAGCAGCCTGGGCGGGGGATCCTTAGCCAAAAACATTCAGTACTTC; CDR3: CASSLGGGSLAKNIQYF
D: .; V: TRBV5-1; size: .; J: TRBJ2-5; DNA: TGCGCCAGCAGCTTGGGCTCTAGCCCGGGTAGGGCCCAGTACTTC; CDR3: CASSLGSSPGRAQYF
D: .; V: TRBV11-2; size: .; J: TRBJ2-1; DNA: TGTGCCAGCAGATCCGGGACTGAGCAGTTCTTC; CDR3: CASRSGTEQFF
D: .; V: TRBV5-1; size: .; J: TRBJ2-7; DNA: TGCGCCAGCAGCTTGGCCAGGGGCAGCTACGAGCAGTACTTC; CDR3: CASSLARGSYEQYF
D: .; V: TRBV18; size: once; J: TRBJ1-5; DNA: TGTGCCAGCTCACGGAGACAGCAGAATCAGCCCCAGCATTTT; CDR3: CASSRRQQNQPQHF
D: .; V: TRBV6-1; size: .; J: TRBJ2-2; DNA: TGTGCCAGCAGTGCTGTATCCGGCGGAGCGAACACCGGGGAGCTGTTTTTT; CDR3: CASSAVSGGANTGELFF
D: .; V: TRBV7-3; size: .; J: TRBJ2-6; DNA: TGTGCCAGCAGCTTGGCAGGGGATGGGGCCAACGTCCTGACTTTC; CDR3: CASSLAGDGANVLTF
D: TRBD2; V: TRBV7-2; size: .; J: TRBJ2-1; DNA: TGTGCCAGCAGCTTAAGCGGGGGAGAATACAATGAGCAGTTCTTC; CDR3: CASSLSGGEYNEQFF
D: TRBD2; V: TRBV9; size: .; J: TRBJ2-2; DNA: TGTGCCAGCAGCGCTCGTACGGGAGGGTCCGGGGAGCTGTTTTTT; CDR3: CASSARTGGSGELFF
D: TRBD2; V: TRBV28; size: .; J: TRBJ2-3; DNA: TGTGCCAGCAGTTTACCGCCCCGTAGTAGCGGGAGGGGGGATACGCAGTATTTT; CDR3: CASSLPPRSSGRGDTQYF
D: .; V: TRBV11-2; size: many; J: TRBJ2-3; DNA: TGTGCCAGCACTCGAGCGGATTTTAGCACAGATACGCAGTATTTT; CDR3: CASTRADFSTDTQYF
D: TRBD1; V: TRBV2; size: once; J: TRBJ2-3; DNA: TGTGCCAGCAGTGAAGAGGGGACAGGCACAGATACGCAGTATTTT; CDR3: CASSEEGTGTDTQYF
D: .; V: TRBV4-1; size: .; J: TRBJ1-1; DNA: TGCGCCAGCAGCTCCCCTATCCCGGGCACTGAAGCTTTCTTT; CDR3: CASSSPIPGTEAFF
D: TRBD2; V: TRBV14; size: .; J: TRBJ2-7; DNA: TGTGCCAGCAGCCCGACTAGCGGCTTCTACGAGCAGTACTTC; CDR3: CASSPTSGFYEQYF
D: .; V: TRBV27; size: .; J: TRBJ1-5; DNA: TGTGCCAGCAGTCCCGGACTCTCTAATCAGCCCCAGCATTTT; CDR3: CASSPGLSNQPQHF
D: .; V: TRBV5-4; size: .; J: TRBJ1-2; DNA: TGTGCCAGCAGCTTGCCGGGACAAAGCCTCTATGGCTACACCTTC; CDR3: CASSLPGQSLYGYTF
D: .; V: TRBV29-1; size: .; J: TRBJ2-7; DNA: TGCAGCGTTAATCTAGTCAGGGGCAACGAGCAGTACTTC; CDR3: CSVNLVRGNEQYF
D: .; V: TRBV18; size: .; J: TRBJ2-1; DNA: TGTGCCAGCTCACCCCCGCTAGGCGGAAGCTCCTACAATGAGCAGTTCTTC; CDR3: CASSPPLGGSSYNEQFF
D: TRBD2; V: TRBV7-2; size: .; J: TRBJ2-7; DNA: TGTGCCAGCAGCCAGAGCGGGGGGCGAACCTACGAGCAGTACTTC; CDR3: CASSQSGGRTYEQYF
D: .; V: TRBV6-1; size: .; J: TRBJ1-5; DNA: TGTGCCGCGTCACATGTCAGCAATCAGCCCCAGCATTTT; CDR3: CAASHVSNQPQHF
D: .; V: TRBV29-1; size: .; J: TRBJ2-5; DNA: TGCAGCGTTGAAGCTCCCGGACAGAGGGAAGAGACCCAGTACTTC; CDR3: CSVEAPGQREETQYF
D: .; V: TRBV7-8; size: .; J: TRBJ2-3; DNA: TGTGCCAGCAGCCAGATATCCGGGGGCGAGGGGGATTTT; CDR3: CASSQISGGEGDF
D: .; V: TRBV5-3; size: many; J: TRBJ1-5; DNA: TGTGCCCTTGGGGGCAGGACCCTGTTGGAGTGGGAGCCCCAGCATTTT; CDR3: CALGGRTLLEWEPQHF
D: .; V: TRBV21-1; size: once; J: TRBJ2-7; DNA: TGTGCCAGCAGCAATTTCTACGGTGATATCTACGAGCAGTACTTC; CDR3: CASSNFYGDIYEQYF
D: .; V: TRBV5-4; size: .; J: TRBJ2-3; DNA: TGTGCCAGCAGCTTGACAGATACGCAGTATTTT; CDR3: CASSLTDTQYF
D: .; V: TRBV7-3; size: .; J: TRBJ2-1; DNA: TGTGCCAGCAGCCCCCGAGGGGCGAGGAATGAGCAGTTCTTC; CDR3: CASSPRGARNEQFF
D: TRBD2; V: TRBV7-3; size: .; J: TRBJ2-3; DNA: TGTGCCAGCAGCTTGTCGGGACTAGGGGTCGCAGATACGCAGTATTTT; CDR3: CASSLSGLGVADTQYF
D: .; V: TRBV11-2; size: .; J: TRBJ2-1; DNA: TGTGCCAGCACCAGGTTCGGGGGTGAGCAGTTCTTC; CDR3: CASTRFGGEQFF
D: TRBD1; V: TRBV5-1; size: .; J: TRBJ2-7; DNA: TGCGCCAGCAGGGGGACAGCCTCCTACGAGCAGTACTTC; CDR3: CASRGTASYEQYF
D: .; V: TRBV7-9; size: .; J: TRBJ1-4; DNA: TGTGCCAGCAGCGCGGGGTGGACTAATGAAAAACTGTTTTTT; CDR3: CASSAGWTNEKLFF
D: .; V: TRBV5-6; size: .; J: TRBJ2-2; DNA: TGTGCCAGCAGCGGAGGGACAGTCACCGGGGAGCTGTTTTTT; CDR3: CASSGGTVTGELFF
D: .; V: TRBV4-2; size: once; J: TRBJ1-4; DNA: TGTGCCAGCAGCGGCCGGGACGAAGGAGAAAAACTGTTTTTT; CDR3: CASSGRDEGEKLFF
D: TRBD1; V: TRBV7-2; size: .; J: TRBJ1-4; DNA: TGTGCCAGCAGCTTAACGGGACAGGATTATGAAAAACTGTTTTTT; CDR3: CASSLTGQDYEKLFF
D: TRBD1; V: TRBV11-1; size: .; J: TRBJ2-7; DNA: TGTGCCAGCAGCCCCGGACAGGGTTCCTACGAGCAGTACTTC; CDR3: CASSPGQGSYEQYF
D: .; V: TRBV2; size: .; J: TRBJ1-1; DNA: TGTGCCAGCATCGTAACCAATCAAGTTCCTGAAGCTTTCTTT; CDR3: CASIVTNQVPEAFF
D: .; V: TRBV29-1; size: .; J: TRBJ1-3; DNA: TGCAGCGTTGAAGAAGCCGGAAACACCATATATTTT; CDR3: CSVEEAGNTIYF
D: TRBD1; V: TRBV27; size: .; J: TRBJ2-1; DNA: TGTGCCAGCAGTTACAGGGGGCTTTTCAATGAGCAGTTCTTC; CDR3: CASSYRGLFNEQFF
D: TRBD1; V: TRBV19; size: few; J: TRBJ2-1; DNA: TGTGCCAGTAGTGGCGACAGGGCGCAGTTCTTC; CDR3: CASSGDRAQFF
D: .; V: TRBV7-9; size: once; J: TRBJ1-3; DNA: TGTGCCAGCAGCTTACACGGAGGCTCTGGAAACACCATATATTTT; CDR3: CASSLHGGSGNTIYF
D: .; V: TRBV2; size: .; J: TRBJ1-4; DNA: TGTGCCAGCAGTGTCTCGCAGTCAGTTAGAAAACTGTTTTTT; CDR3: CASSVSQSVRKLFF
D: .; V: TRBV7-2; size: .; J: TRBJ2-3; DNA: TGTGCCAGCAGCTACACAGATACGCAGTATTTT; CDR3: CASSYTDTQYF
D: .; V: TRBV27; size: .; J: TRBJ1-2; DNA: TGTGCCAGGTTAGGGGGCTACACCTTC; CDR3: CARLGGYTF
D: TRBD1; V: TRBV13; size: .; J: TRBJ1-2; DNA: TGTGCCAGCAGCTCCCGGGACAGAGGCTATGGCTACACCTTC; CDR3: CASSSRDRGYGYTF
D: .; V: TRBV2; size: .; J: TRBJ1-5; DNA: TGTGCCAGCGGAGGCCTGGGGGGCAATCAGCCCCAGCATTTT; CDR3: CASGGLGGNQPQHF
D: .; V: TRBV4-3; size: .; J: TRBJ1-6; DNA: TGCGCCAGCAGCCTCGGCGGACCTAGCTCCTATAATTCACCCCTCCACTTT; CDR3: CASSLGGPSSYNSPLHF
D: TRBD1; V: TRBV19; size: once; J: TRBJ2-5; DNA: TGTGCCAGTAGTATAGCTGCATCCGGGACAGCGCCTTCTCAAGAGACCCAGTACTTC; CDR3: CASSIAASGTAPSQETQYF
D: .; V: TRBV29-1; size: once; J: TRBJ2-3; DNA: TGCAGCCTAGGAGGGGGAACAGATACGCAGTATTTT; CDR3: CSLGGGTDTQYF
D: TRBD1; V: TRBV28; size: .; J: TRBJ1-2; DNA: TGTGCCGTTGAGGCCGGGACAGAGTATGGCTACACCTTC; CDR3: CAVEAGTEYGYTF
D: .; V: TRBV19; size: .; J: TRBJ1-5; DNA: TGTGCCAGTGGAGGGGGGCTCCGGCAGCCCCAGCATTTT; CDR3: CASGGGLRQPQHF